This TCR beta chain was recorded in a study of blood T cell repertoires in COVID-19. The CDR3 covers 14 residues. Germline values: CDR1 MDHEN, CDR2 SYDVKM. V was clipped by 6 bases and J by 3 bases, with 12 bases between them. The assay was immunoSEQ multiplex PCR, and TCRdb's table has in-frame clones only and misses some. Of some 330,000 clones listed, about 90% were seen once; the top ten hold 5% to 6%. The clonotype originates from a man aged 25-40 years who had recovered from COVID-19. This chain connects TRBV28 to TRBJ1-5; D is undetermined. Sequences were obtained from PBMCs or T cells enriched from blood (not recorded which). CDR3 loop: CASRRALVNQPQHF. CDR3 coding DNA: TGTGCCAGCAGGAGGGCGTTGGTCAATCAGCCCCAGCATTTT.